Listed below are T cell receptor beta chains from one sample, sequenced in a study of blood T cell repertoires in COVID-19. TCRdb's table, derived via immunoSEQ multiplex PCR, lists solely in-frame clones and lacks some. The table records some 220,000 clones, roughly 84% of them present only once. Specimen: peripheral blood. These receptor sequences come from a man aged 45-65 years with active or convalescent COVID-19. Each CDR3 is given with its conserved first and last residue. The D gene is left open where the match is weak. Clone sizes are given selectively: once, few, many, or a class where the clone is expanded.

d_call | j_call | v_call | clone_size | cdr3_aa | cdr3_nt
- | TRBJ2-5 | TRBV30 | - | CASGALGAGRETQYF | TGTGCCTCGGGAGCTCTTGGCGCGGGAAGAGAGACCCAGTACTTC
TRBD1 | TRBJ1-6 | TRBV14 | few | CASSPGGLGSPLHF | TGTGCCAGCAGCCCAGGGGGATTGGGTTCACCCCTCCACTTT
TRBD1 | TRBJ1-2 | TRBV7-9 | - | CASSPWDRGAYGYTF | TGTGCCAGCAGCCCATGGGACAGGGGTGCCTATGGCTACACCTTC
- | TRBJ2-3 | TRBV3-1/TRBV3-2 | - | CASSQASPLTDTQYF | TGTGCCAGCAGCCAAGCTAGCCCCCTCACAGATACGCAGTATTTT
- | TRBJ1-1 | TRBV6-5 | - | CASSYSSEPGTEAFF | TGTGCCAGCAGTTACTCCTCGGAGCCGGGGACTGAAGCTTTCTTT
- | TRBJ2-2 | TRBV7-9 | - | CASSSSVTTGELFF | TGTGCCAGCAGCTCCTCAGTAACGACCGGGGAGCTGTTTTTT
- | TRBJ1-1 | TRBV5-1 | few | CASKRQEGMNTEAFF | TGCGCCAGCAAGCGACAGGAAGGCATGAACACTGAAGCTTTCTTT
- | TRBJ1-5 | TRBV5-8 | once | CASSSRGGGDQPQHF | TGTGCCAGCAGCTCAAGGGGAGGCGGAGATCAGCCCCAGCATTTT
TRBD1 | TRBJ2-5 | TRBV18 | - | CASSPPGQGRETQYF | TGTGCCAGCTCACCTCCGGGACAGGGACGAGAGACCCAGTACTTC
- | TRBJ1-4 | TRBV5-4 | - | CASSLRVSGEEKLFF | TGTGCCAGCAGCTTGAGGGTGTCGGGGGAGGAAAAACTGTTTTTT
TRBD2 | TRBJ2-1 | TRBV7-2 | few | CASSLIWREAPDPIDEQFF | TGTGCCAGCAGCTTAATTTGGCGGGAGGCCCCCGACCCCATCGATGAGCAGTTCTTC
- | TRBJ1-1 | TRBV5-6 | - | CASSLRREAFF | TGTGCCAGCAGCTTGAGGAGAGAAGCTTTCTTT
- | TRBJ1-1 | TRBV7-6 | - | CASSLFGGWNTEAFF | TGTGCCAGCAGCTTATTCGGGGGATGGAACACTGAAGCTTTCTTT
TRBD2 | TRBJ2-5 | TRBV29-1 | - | CSVEEVVGRGQYF | TGCAGCGTTGAAGAAGTAGTCGGGAGGGGCCAGTACTTC
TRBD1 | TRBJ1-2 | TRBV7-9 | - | CASSLPDRGESYTF | TGTGCCAGCAGCCTGCCGGACAGGGGGGAGAGCTACACCTTC
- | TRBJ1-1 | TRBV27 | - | CASSPLGRMNTEAFF | TGTGCCAGCAGTCCCTTGGGCCGCATGAACACTGAAGCTTTCTTT
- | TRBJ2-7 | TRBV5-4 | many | CASSSPPLYDEQYF | TGTGCCAGCAGCTCTCCCCCCCTTTATGACGAGCAGTACTTC
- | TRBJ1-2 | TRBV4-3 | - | CASSQTGYYGYTF | TGCGCCAGCAGCCAGACAGGCTACTATGGCTACACCTTC
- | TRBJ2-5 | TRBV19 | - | CASSIVGEETQYF | TGTGCCAGTAGTATAGTCGGGGAAGAGACCCAGTACTTC
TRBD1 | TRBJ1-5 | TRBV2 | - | CASRWTGLSNQPQHF | TGTGCCAGCAGATGGACAGGGTTGAGCAATCAGCCCCAGCATTTT
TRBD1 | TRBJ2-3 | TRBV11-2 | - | CASSLAGDRGYTDTQYF | TGTGCCAGCAGCTTAGCGGGGGACAGGGGGTACACAGATACGCAGTATTTT
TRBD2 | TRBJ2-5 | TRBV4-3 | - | CASSQDIIAGAQETQYF | TGCGCCAGCAGCCAAGATATAATAGCGGGGGCGCAAGAGACCCAGTACTTC
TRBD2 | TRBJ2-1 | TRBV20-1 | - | CSASSPTSGRDNEQFF | TGCAGTGCTAGTTCCCCTACTAGCGGGAGGGACAATGAGCAGTTCTTC
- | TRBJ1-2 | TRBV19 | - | CASSVPRRGANYGYTF | TGTGCCAGTAGTGTACCGCGGAGGGGTGCTAACTATGGCTACACCTTC
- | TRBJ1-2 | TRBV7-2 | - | CASSSPGFGYTF | TGTGCCAGCAGCTCCCCAGGGTTTGGCTACACCTTC
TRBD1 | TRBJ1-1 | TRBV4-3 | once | CASSQGLPRGITEAFF | TGCGCCAGCAGCCAAGGGTTGCCCAGGGGGATCACTGAAGCTTTCTTT
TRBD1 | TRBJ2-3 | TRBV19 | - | CASSSTGGVSTDTQYF | TGTGCCAGTAGTTCGACAGGGGGGGTAAGCACAGATACGCAGTATTTT
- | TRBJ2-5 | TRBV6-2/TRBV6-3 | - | CASSGTGTPETQYF | TGTGCCAGCAGTGGCACAGGGACCCCGGAGACCCAGTACTTC
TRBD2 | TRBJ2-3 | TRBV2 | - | CASSGETGGFLGDTQYF | TGTGCCAGCAGTGGGGAAACGGGAGGGTTCCTTGGAGATACGCAGTATTTT
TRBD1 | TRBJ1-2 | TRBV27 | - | CASSPDRSLYGYTF | TGTGCCAGCAGCCCGGACAGGAGCCTCTATGGCTACACCTTC
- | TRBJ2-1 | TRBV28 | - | CASLTVSSYNEQFF | TGTGCCAGCTTGACAGTGAGCTCCTACAATGAGCAGTTCTTC
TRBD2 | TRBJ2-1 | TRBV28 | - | CASSLLGGGYNEQFF | TGTGCCAGCAGTTTGTTAGGCGGGGGCTACAATGAGCAGTTCTTC
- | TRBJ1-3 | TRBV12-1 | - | CASSPLTGTGDVSGNTIYF | TGTGCCAGCAGCCCTCTAACCGGGACAGGGGACGTCTCTGGAAACACCATATATTTT
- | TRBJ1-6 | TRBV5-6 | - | CASSLVRAASPLHF | TGTGCCAGCAGCTTGGTCAGGGCGGCCTCACCCCTCCACTTT
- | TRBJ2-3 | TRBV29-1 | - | CSVVPLTDTQYF | TGCAGCGTTGTTCCACTAACAGATACGCAGTATTTT
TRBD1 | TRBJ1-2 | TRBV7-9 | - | CASSRPTGAYGYTF | TGTGCCAGCAGCCGCCCGACAGGGGCCTATGGCTACACCTTC
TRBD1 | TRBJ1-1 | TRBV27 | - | CASSLTGDTEAFF | TGTGCCAGCAGCCTGACAGGGGACACTGAAGCTTTCTTT